The 32 T cell receptor beta chains in this list originate from one sample, sequenced in a study of cytomegalovirus exposure and HLA in healthy donors. Generated by immunoSEQ multiplex PCR, the TCRdb table keeps only in-frame clones and is missing some. This table has 110,000 or so clones, about 91% appearing once. The sequencing input was PBMCs. The receptor set was obtained from a man aged 18-30 years in good health and CMV-seronegative.

The V gene is TRBV28, the J gene TRBJ2-1, with D unresolved. Germline assignment: CDR1 MDHEN and CDR2 SYDVKM. CDR3 length equals 16 residues. Between the trimmed V and J ends, which lost 5 bases and 7 bases, there was a span of 21 bases. The chain's CDR3 is CASSRYSLEAVNEQFF. The DNA of the CDR3 is TGTGCCAGCAGTCGATATTCTCTTGAGGCTGTGAATGAGCAGTTCTTC.

The rearrangement joins TRBV28 to TRBJ2-1; 9 bases match TRBD2. The CDR3 loop spans 14 amino acids. The V gene end was trimmed by 7 bases and the J gene end by 8 bases; junction bases not matched to a gene: 9. From germline, CDR1 is MDHEN and CDR2 SYDVKM. The DNA of the CDR3 is TGTGCCAGCAAACCGGGACTAGCAGGCGATGAGCAGTTCTTC. Residues: CASKPGLAGDEQFF.

The chain carries TRBV19 and TRBJ1-2; D call uncertain. The CDR3 totals 14 residues. With 3 bases removed from V and 8 bases from J, the gap between germline ends came to 16 bases. The germline gives CDR1 LNHDA, CDR2 SQIVND (reference sequence). DNA for the CDR3: TGTGCCAGTAGTATTGACTTGAACGGAGGAGGCTACACCTTC. This translates into CASSIDLNGGGYTF.

This chain connects TRBV7-9 to TRBJ2-1; TRBD1 is a possible D gene (5 bases). This CDR3 spans 11 amino acids. In germline, CDR1 is SEHNR, CDR2 FQNEAQ (reference sequence). V lost 5 bases and J 8 bases, leaving 7 bases between the germline ends. The CDR3 sequence: CASSPGYEQFF. The CDR3 bases are TGTGCCAGCAGCCCAGGGTATGAGCAGTTCTTC.

The chain recombines TRBV7-9 with TRBJ1-6; TRBD1 matches at 9 bases. The CDR3 extends over 16 amino acids. Unmatched junction bases numbered 5, after V lost 5 bases and J lost 3 bases. Per germline, CDR1 SEHNR and CDR2 FQNEAQ (reference sequence). The CDR3 DNA is TGTGCCAGCAGCATGGGACAGGGCTTCTATAATTCACCCCTCCACTTT. Its protein product is CASSMGQGFYNSPLHF.

This chain joins TRBV6-5 and TRBJ1-5; perhaps TRBD1 as D (5 bases). Germline CDR1 is MNHEY and CDR2 is SVGAGI. The CDR3 spans 13 residues. Trimming took 2 bases from V and 4 from J, leaving 6 bases between them. In DNA form, the CDR3 reads TGTGCCAGCAGTTACAGGGGAAATCAGCCCCAGCATTTT. Translating it yields CASSYRGNQPQHF.

This chain joins TRBV19 and TRBJ1-1, with 9 bases that match TRBD1. The ends lost 3 bases at V and 1 base at J; junction bases unmatched: 6. The CDR3 has 16 residues. In germline, CDR1 is LNHDA, CDR2 SQIVND (reference sequence). The CDR3 loop is CASSMGQGPTNTEAFF. The CDR3, as DNA: TGTGCCAGTAGTATGGGACAGGGCCCCACGAACACTGAAGCTTTCTTT. Looking up the rest from reference TRBV19 and TRBJ1-1 gives the full variable domain: DGGITQSPKYLFRKEGQNVTLSCEQNLNHDAMYWYRQDPGQGLRLIYYSQIVNDFQKGDIAEGYSVSREKKESFPLTVTSAQKNPTAFYLCASSMGQGPTNTEAFFGQGTRLTVV.

This rearrangement joins TRBV11-2 to TRBJ1-1; weak D call: TRBD1 (6 bases). The CDR3 length is 15 residues. Deletions cut 4 bases from V and 6 bases from J, with 18 bases between. Germline CDR1 SGHAT, CDR2 FQNNGV. The CDR3 sequence is CASSSGQIWASEAFF. The CDR3 DNA reads TGTGCCAGCAGCTCGGGACAAATATGGGCCTCTGAAGCTTTCTTT.

The gene calls are TRBV5-1 and TRBJ1-2; the D is unclear. The V gene's germline CDR1 is SGHRS and CDR2 YFSETQ. V lost 0 bases to trimming and J lost 4 bases, with 13 bases between them. This CDR3 is 15 amino acids long. As DNA, the CDR3 is TGCGCCAGCAGCTTGGGGGAAGGGAGTACCTATGGCTACACCTTC. This codes for CASSLGEGSTYGYTF.

The chain couples TRBV7-2 to TRBJ1-1; D call uncertain. CDR3 length: 15 amino acids. Trimming removed 3 bases at V and 3 bases at J, with 14 bases between. CDR1 is SGHTA and CDR2 is FQGNSA in the germline V gene. The CDR3 loop is CASSFAGFVDTEAFF. CDR3 DNA sequence: TGTGCCAGCAGCTTCGCGGGGTTTGTCGACACTGAAGCTTTCTTT.

The V gene is TRBV6-5, the J gene TRBJ1-1, with TRBD1 matching over 8 bases. The CDR3 covers 15 residues. V gave up 3 bases and J gave up 4 bases; unmatched junction bases: 7. Germline CDR1 and CDR2: MNHEY and SVGAGI. CDR3 residues: CASSYVNRGITEAFF. CDR3 DNA: TGTGCCAGCAGTTATGTAAACAGGGGGATCACTGAAGCTTTCTTT.

This clone was counted once. The CDR3 nucleotides read TGTGCCAGCAGCGTGACTAGCGGACCAACCTACGAGCAGTACTTC. This translates into CASSVTSGPTYEQYF. V gene TRBV11-3 combines with J gene TRBJ2-7; 9 nucleotides align to TRBD2. With 5 bases clipped from V and 2 bases from J, the junction kept 7 bases outside the gene matches. Germline-derived CDR1 and CDR2 are SGHNT and YENEEA. CDR3 length: 15 residues.

V is TRBV4-2 and J is TRBJ2-3; TRBD2 aligns across 7 bases. J lost 3 bases, V lost 1 base, and 7 bases had no gene match. The CDR3 loop spans 16 amino acids. The germline V gene encodes CDR1 LGHNA and CDR2 YNFKEQ. CDR3 sequence reads: CASSQAAGVKTDTQYF. The CDR3 DNA follows: TGTGCCAGCAGCCAAGCGGCGGGGGTTAAGACAGATACGCAGTATTTT.

Comments on this clone: Other DNA sequences from this sample encode an identical CDR3 as well. The genes are TRBV2 and TRBJ2-3, with TRBD2 matching over 13 bases. The germline V gene encodes CDR1 SNHLY and CDR2 FYNNEI. The CDR3 sequence is 15 residues long. V shed 6 bases and J 3 bases; nucleotides not matched to a gene: 3. The CDR3 spells CASSVLAGGTDTQYF. In nucleotides, the CDR3 is TGTGCCAGCAGCGTACTAGCGGGAGGGACAGATACGCAGTATTTT. The full variable domain, with the rest looked up from reference TRBV2 and TRBJ2-3, is EPEVTQTPSHQVTQMGQEVILRCVPISNHLYFYWYRQILGQKVEFLVSFYNNEISEKSEIFDDQFSVERPDGSNFTLKIRSTKLEDSAMYFCASSVLAGGTDTQYFGPGTRLTVL.

This chain joins TRBV28 and TRBJ2-5; D may be TRBD1 (6 bases). Between the trimmed V and J ends, which lost 1 base and 0 bases, there was a span of 9 bases. Per germline, CDR1 MDHEN and CDR2 SYDVKM. The CDR3 length is 15 residues. The CDR3 loop reads CASSLSDSHQETQYF. In DNA, the CDR3 is TGTGCCAGCAGTTTATCGGACAGCCACCAAGAGACCCAGTACTTC.

This clone appeared once. This chain links TRBV25-1 with TRBJ1-3; D remains ambiguous. The germline CDR1 and CDR2 sequences are MGHDK and SYGVNS. This CDR3 region has 14 residues. V was shortened by 7 bases and J by 0 bases, with 10 bases between the two germline ends. This CDR3 is CASTLTSSGNTIYF. CDR3 bases: TGTGCCAGCACTCTAACGAGCTCTGGAAACACCATATATTTT.

This chain uses TRBV30 with TRBJ1-3, with a possible D match to TRBD1 (5 bases). This CDR3 has 17 residues. Trimming shortened V by 2 bases and J by 4 bases, and 21 bases separated the two germline ends. Germline CDR1 and CDR2: GTSNPN and SVGIG (reference sequence). The CDR3 sequence: CAWSKGLEKITGNTIYF. The CDR3 coding sequence is TGTGCCTGGAGTAAGGGACTCGAGAAAATTACGGGAAACACCATATATTTT.

This chain connects TRBV6-5 to TRBJ2-1, with D tentatively TRBD2 (6 bases). The V gene's germline CDR1 is MNHEY and CDR2 SVGAGI. This CDR3 has 14 amino acids. V shed 2 bases and J shed 8 bases, with 13 bases lying between them. The CDR3 DNA follows: TGTGCCAGCAGTTACGGGTCCTCGGGAGATGAGCAGTTCTTC. This codes for CASSYGSSGDEQFF.

The chain combines TRBV5-6 with TRBJ1-2; 7 bases map to TRBD1. This CDR3 comprises 15 residues. V trimming: 4 bases; J trimming: 0 bases; junction bases outside the gene matches: 6. Germline values: CDR1 SGHDT, CDR2 YYEEEE. CDR3 in amino acids: CASSVGQLANYGYTF. The CDR3 region has the DNA TGTGCCAGCAGCGTGGGACAGCTAGCTAACTATGGCTACACCTTC.

The rearrangement links TRBV28 to TRBJ2-4, with 13 positions matching TRBD2. CDR1 is MDHEN and CDR2 is SYDVKM in the germline V gene. The V segment lost 6 bases and the J segment 7 bases; nucleotides outside the gene matches: 12. CDR3 length: 17 residues. This CDR3 reads CASSVPGLAGTQNIQYF. The DNA of the CDR3 is TGTGCCAGCAGCGTCCCGGGACTAGCGGGGACCCAGAACATTCAGTACTTC.

The chain combines TRBV27 with TRBJ1-3, with D tentatively TRBD1 (6 bases). The V gene's germline CDR1 is MNHEY and CDR2 SMNVEV (reference sequence). This CDR3 is built from 17 residues. V shed 8 bases and J shed 0 bases, with 20 bases lying between them. CDR3 coding DNA: TGTGCCAGCGGCCCATTAGGACAGAAAACCTCTGGAAACACCATATATTTT. It codes for CASGPLGQKTSGNTIYF.

The V and J genes are TRBV6-6 and TRBJ2-7; D perhaps matches TRBD2 (5 bases). Trimming shortened V by 7 bases and J by 1 base, and 8 bases separated the two germline ends. The germline V gene encodes CDR1 MNHNY and CDR2 SVGAGI (reference sequence). CDR3 length: 12 amino acids. CDR3 coding DNA: TGTGCCAGCATCGGGATATCCTACGAGCAGTACTTC. Its translation: CASIGISYEQYF.

This clone was seen once. The chain is built from TRBV5-6 and TRBJ1-5; TRBD1 aligns across 10 bases. The CDR3 has 15 residues. After removal of 4 bases from V and 6 bases from J, the junction contained 7 bases not matched to a gene. Per germline, CDR1 SGHDT and CDR2 YYEEEE. This chain's CDR3 is CASSLGQGVAQPQHF. The CDR3 region has the DNA TGTGCCAGCAGCCTAGGACAGGGGGTTGCTCAGCCCCAGCATTTT.

V usage is TRBV7-9 and J usage is TRBJ1-3, with 9 bases identical to TRBD1. Germline V CDR1 and CDR2: SEHNR, FQNEAQ (reference sequence). The V and J ends lost 1 base and 0 bases, in that order; junction bases with no gene match: 1. The CDR3 totals 16 residues. CDR3 sequence: CASSLGGQGSGNTIYF. In nucleotides, the CDR3 is TGTGCCAGCAGCTTAGGGGGACAGGGCTCTGGAAACACCATATATTTT. The variable domain in full, with the rest retrieved from reference TRBV7-9 and TRBJ1-3, is DTGVSQNPRHKITKRGQNVTFRCDPISEHNRLYWYRQTLGQGPEFLTYFQNEAQLEKSRLLSDRFSAERPKGSFSTLEIQRTEQGDSAMYLCASSLGGQGSGNTIYFGEGSWLTVV.

V and J are TRBV27 and TRBJ1-1; tentative D call: TRBD1 (6 bases). This CDR3 region has 14 residues. Germline lookup yields CDR1 MNHEY and CDR2 SMNVEV (reference sequence). V lost 6 bases to trimming and J lost 2 bases, with 13 bases between them. The CDR3 DNA sequence: TGTGCCAGCAGCCCAGGGGTGAGAAACACTGAAGCTTTCTTT. Translation: CASSPGVRNTEAFF.

The genes are TRBV10-2 and TRBJ2-1; D unresolved. Germline CDR1 WSHSY, CDR2 SAAADI. Trimming took 0 bases from V and 9 from J, leaving 6 bases between them. The CDR3 runs to 12 residues. The CDR3 protein is CASSESLSEQFF. The CDR3 nucleotides read TGCGCCAGCAGTGAGTCCTTGAGTGAGCAGTTCTTC.

V gene TRBV30 combines with J gene TRBJ2-5, with 10 nucleotides matching TRBD1. This CDR3 is built from 15 residues. From germline, CDR1 is GTSNPN and CDR2 SVGIG (reference sequence). Unmatched junction bases numbered 4, after V lost 3 bases and J lost 0 bases. The CDR3: CAWSRDRGYQETQYF. CDR3 coding DNA: TGTGCCTGGAGCCGGGACAGGGGATACCAAGAGACCCAGTACTTC.

This rearrangement joins TRBV5-4 to TRBJ2-7; TRBD2 matches 15 bases. Germline CDR1 is SGHNT and CDR2 is YYREEE (reference sequence). J gave up 1 base and V 4 bases, and 9 bases lay outside the gene matches. The CDR3 is 18 amino acids. CDR3 region: CASSAGTSGGTRSYEQYF. CDR3 bases: TGTGCCAGCAGCGCCGGGACTAGCGGGGGGACCCGATCCTACGAGCAGTACTTC.

This clone was counted a few times. J is TRBJ1-3 and V is TRBV5-3, with D perhaps TRBD1 (6 bases). TRBV5-3 is known as an ORF, though its function is uncertain. The CDR3 contains 17 residues. V shed 3 bases and J shed 4 bases, with 20 bases lying between them. CDR3 residues: CARSSGPAGDIGNTIYF. The CDR3 region has the DNA TGTGCCAGAAGCTCGGGGCCGGCAGGGGATATCGGAAACACCATATATTTT.

This chain links TRBV6-1 with TRBJ1-1; 12 nucleotides line up with TRBD1. The germline V gene encodes CDR1 MNHNS and CDR2 SASEGT. The trim removed 6 bases at V and 9 bases at J, leaving 11 bases unmatched. The CDR3 runs 15 residues. This chain's CDR3 is CASSLTGTGGLKAFF. The CDR3, as DNA: TGTGCCAGCAGCCTAACCGGGACAGGGGGCCTGAAAGCTTTCTTT.

The chain couples TRBV28 to TRBJ2-1; no firm D call. Between the trimmed V and J ends, which lost 5 bases and 0 bases, there was a span of 11 bases. CDR1 MDHEN and CDR2 SYDVKM come from the germline V gene. The CDR3 runs 15 residues. The CDR3 nucleotides are TGTGCCAGCAGTACCATGATCAGCTCCTACAATGAGCAGTTCTTC. Amino acids: CASSTMISSYNEQFF.

The V call is TRBV5-1, the J call TRBJ2-3; D is possibly TRBD1 (5 bases). Between the trimmed V and J ends, which lost 0 bases and 6 bases, there was a span of 8 bases. Germline assignment: CDR1 SGHRS and CDR2 YFSETQ. The length of the CDR3 is 13 residues. The CDR3 DNA is TGCGCCAGCAGCTTGGGGGGCGAGGATACGCAGTATTTT. This sequence encodes CASSLGGEDTQYF.